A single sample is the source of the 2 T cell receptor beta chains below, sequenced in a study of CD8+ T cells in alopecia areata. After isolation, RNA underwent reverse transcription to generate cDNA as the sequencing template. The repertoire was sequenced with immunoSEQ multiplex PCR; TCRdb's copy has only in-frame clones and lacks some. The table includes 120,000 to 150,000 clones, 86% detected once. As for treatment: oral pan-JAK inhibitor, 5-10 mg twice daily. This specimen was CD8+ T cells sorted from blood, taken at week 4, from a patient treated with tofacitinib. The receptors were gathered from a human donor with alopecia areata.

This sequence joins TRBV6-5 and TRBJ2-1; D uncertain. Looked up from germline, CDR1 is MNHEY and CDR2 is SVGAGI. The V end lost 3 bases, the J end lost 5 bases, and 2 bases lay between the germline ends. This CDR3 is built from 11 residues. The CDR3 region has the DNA TGTGCCAGCAGTTATAACAATGAGCAGTTCTTC. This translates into CASSYNNEQFF.

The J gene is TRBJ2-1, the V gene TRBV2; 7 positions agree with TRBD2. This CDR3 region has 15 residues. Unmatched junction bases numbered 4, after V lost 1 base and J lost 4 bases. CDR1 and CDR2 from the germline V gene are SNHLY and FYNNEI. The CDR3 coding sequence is TGTGCCAGCAGTGAAGTTCTAGCGGAGTACAATGAGCAGTTCTTC. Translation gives CASSEVLAEYNEQFF.